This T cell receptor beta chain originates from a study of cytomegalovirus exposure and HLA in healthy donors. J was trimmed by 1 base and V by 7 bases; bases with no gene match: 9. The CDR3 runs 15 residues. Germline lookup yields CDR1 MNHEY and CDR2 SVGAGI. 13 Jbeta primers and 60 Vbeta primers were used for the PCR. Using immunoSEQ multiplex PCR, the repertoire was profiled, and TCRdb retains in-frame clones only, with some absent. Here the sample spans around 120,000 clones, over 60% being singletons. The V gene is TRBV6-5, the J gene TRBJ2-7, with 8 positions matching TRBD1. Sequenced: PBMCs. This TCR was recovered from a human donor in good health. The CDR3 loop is CASTIGQGGSYEQYF. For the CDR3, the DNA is TGTGCCAGCACTATCGGACAGGGAGGATCCTACGAGCAGTACTTC.